These T cell receptor beta chains were read from a single sample in a study of T cells in Graves' hyperthyroidism and ophthalmopathy. TCRdb itself ran the multiplex PCR reads through MiXCR, one entry per CDR3 protein. This table has roughly 630,000 distinct CDR3 sequences, 15% to 19% appearing once. The sequencing input was blood. The receptors come from a woman in her 30s with Graves' hyperthyroidism. Each CDR3 is given with its conserved first and last residue. The D gene is left open where the match is weak. Some rows have no size entry. The others give once, few or many, or a class for an expanded clone.

j_gene	v_gene	abundance	len	d_gene	CDR3aa	CDR3nt
TRBJ2-2	TRBV20-1	.	13	.	CSARELNTGELFF	TGCAGTGCTAGAGAGTTGAACACCGGGGAGCTGTTTTTT
TRBJ1-5	TRBV2	.	13	.	CASTVTEDQPQHF	TGTGCCAGCACTGTGACAGAGGATCAGCCCCAGCATTTT
TRBJ2-3	TRBV20-1	.	16	TRBD2	CSDIPLAGGPRDTQYF	TGCAGTGATATACCTCTAGCGGGAGGGCCGAGAGATACGCAGTATTTT
TRBJ2-7	TRBV15	few	15	.	CATSREGGGPYEQYF	TGTGCCACCAGCAGAGAGGGGGGCGGTCCCTACGAGCAGTACTTC
TRBJ2-3	TRBV24-1	.	13	.	CATSAGGPDTQYF	TGTGCCACCAGTGCCGGGGGCCCAGATACGCAGTATTTT
TRBJ2-3	TRBV11-1	many	13	.	CASSLAVQDTQYF	TGTGCCAGCAGCTTAGCAGTCCAAGATACGCAGTATTTT
TRBJ2-7	TRBV20-1	few	15	TRBD2	CSAIHGRAIFYEQYF	TGCAGTGCTATTCACGGGAGGGCCATTTTTTACGAGCAGTACTTC
TRBJ2-2	TRBV7-2	many	15	.	CASTARAVNTGELFF	TGTGCCAGCACCGCCCGGGCTGTAAACACCGGGGAGCTGTTTTTT
TRBJ2-2	TRBV6-1	many	12	.	CASRTDTGELFF	TGTGCCAGCAGAACAGACACCGGGGAGCTGTTTTTT
TRBJ2-1	TRBV25-1	once	15	.	CASSGRVGAYNEQFF	TGTGCCAGCAGTGGACGGGTCGGGGCCTACAATGAGCAGTTCTTC
TRBJ2-5	TRBV24-1	many	16	TRBD1	CATSELPGQGSETQYF	TGTGCCACCAGTGAGCTCCCGGGACAGGGTTCGGAGACCCAGTACTTC
TRBJ2-1	TRBV7-2	.	16	.	CASSFWGSGSYNEQFF	TGTGCCAGCAGCTTTTGGGGGTCCGGCTCCTACAATGAGCAGTTCTTC
TRBJ1-6	TRBV7-8	many	14	.	CASSLGGLNSPLHF	TGTGCCAGCAGCTTAGGTGGGCTAAATTCACCCCTCCACTTT
TRBJ2-1	TRBV20-1	many	20	TRBD2	CSARVLASGKHQSAYNEQFF	TGCAGTGCTAGAGTCTTGGCTAGCGGGAAACACCAGAGCGCCTACAATGAGCAGTTCTTC
TRBJ1-5	TRBV12-3/TRBV12-4	many	14	.	CASSFKGGNQPQHF	TGTGCCAGCAGTTTTAAGGGCGGGAACCAGCCCCAGCATTTT
TRBJ2-7	TRBV20-1	many	13	.	CSARDTSGYEQYF	TGCAGTGCTAGGGATACTTCTGGCTACGAGCAGTACTTC
TRBJ1-2	TRBV7-9	few	14	TRBD1	CASSPHGTDYGYTF	TGTGCCAGCAGCCCACACGGGACAGACTATGGCTACACCTTC
TRBJ2-7	TRBV6-1	many	18	.	CASSDGRPGEFLAYEQYF	TGTGCCAGCAGTGACGGGCGGCCAGGGGAATTCCTGGCCTACGAGCAGTACTTC
TRBJ2-1	TRBV11-3	many	17	TRBD2	CASSDTGSGGSYNEQFF	TGTGCCAGCAGCGACACGGGTAGCGGGGGTTCCTACAATGAGCAGTTCTTC
TRBJ2-7	TRBV20-1	many	14	.	CSATRRQASYEQYF	TGCAGTGCTACTAGAAGGCAGGCGTCCTACGAGCAGTACTTC
TRBJ2-3	TRBV4-1	few	17	TRBD2	CASSQDRYGTSKNTQYF	TGCGCCAGCAGCCAAGATCGTTACGGGACTAGCAAAAATACGCAGTATTTT
TRBJ2-7	TRBV5-1	few	14	.	CASSLSAGQYEQYF	TGCGCCAGCAGCTTATCGGCAGGCCAGTACGAGCAGTACTTC
TRBJ2-2	TRBV2	many	14	.	CASGGAANTGELFF	TGTGCCAGCGGAGGGGCCGCGAACACCGGGGAGCTGTTTTTT
TRBJ2-3	TRBV5-1	many	14	.	CASSILYNTDTQYF	TGCGCCAGCAGCATCCTCTACAACACAGATACGCAGTATTTT
TRBJ2-3	TRBV12-3/TRBV12-4	many	16	.	CASTPQEGIWTDTQYF	TGTGCCAGCACCCCACAGGAGGGGATTTGGACAGATACGCAGTATTTT
TRBJ1-1	TRBV11-2	many	16	.	CASSLGSRFGDTEAFF	TGTGCCAGCAGCTTAGGTTCTCGTTTTGGGGACACTGAAGCTTTCTTT
TRBJ2-5	TRBV20-1	many	13	TRBD1	CSASQGAGETQYF	TGCAGTGCTAGTCAGGGGGCGGGAGAGACCCAGTACTTC
TRBJ2-6	TRBV7-3	.	14	.	CASSLMPGANVLTF	TGTGCCAGCAGCTTAATGCCTGGGGCCAACGTCCTGACTTTC
TRBJ2-3	TRBV7-9	many	12	.	CATPREKDTQYF	TGTGCCACACCGAGGGAAAAAGATACGCAGTATTTT
TRBJ2-7	TRBV20-1	.	10	.	CSASNDEQYF	TGCAGTGCTAGCAACGATGAGCAGTACTTC
TRBJ1-1	TRBV6-6	many	14	.	CASSYSGSNTEAFF	TGTGCCAGCAGTTACTCAGGGTCGAACACTGAAGCTTTCTTT
TRBJ2-1	TRBV5-8	many	15	.	CASSLGGLSYNEQFF	TGTGCCAGCAGCTTGGGGGGGTTGTCCTACAATGAGCAGTTCTTC
TRBJ2-5	TRBV19	.	14	.	CASSLYGGGETQYF	TGTGCCAGTAGTTTATATGGAGGAGGGGAGACCCAGTACTTC
TRBJ2-7	TRBV12-3/TRBV12-4	many	16	.	CASSSNNPGPIYEQYF	TGTGCCAGCAGTTCAAATAACCCGGGTCCAATCTACGAGCAGTACTTC
TRBJ2-3	TRBV7-6	many	19	TRBD2	CASSLAAGGSGSRTDTQYF	TGTGCCAGCAGCTTAGCGGCCGGAGGTAGCGGGAGTAGGACAGATACGCAGTATTTT
TRBJ2-3	TRBV7-9	.	18	TRBD2	CAGSLLAGQTEIADTQYF	TGTGCCGGCAGCTTACTAGCGGGTCAAACCGAGATAGCAGATACGCAGTATTTT
TRBJ2-6	TRBV6-2/TRBV6-3	many	19	.	CASREHRDSSSSGANVLTF	TGTGCCAGCAGAGAACACAGGGATTCATCCTCGTCTGGGGCCAACGTCCTGACTTTC
TRBJ1-5	TRBV18	few	15	.	CASSAGGGRDQPQHF	TGTGCCAGCTCCGCAGGAGGGGGTAGGGATCAGCCCCAGCATTTT
TRBJ2-1	TRBV20-1	few	14	TRBD2	CSAREIAGLNEQFF	TGCAGTGCTAGAGAAATAGCGGGCCTCAATGAGCAGTTCTTC
TRBJ2-7	TRBV20-1	many	15	TRBD1	CSAPDRATGSYEQYF	TGCAGTGCTCCGGACAGGGCCACTGGGTCCTACGAGCAGTACTTC
TRBJ2-2	TRBV3-1	.	17	.	CASSQDIGGTNTGELFF	TGTGCCAGCAGCCAAGATATTGGCGGGACGAACACCGGGGAGCTGTTTTTT
TRBJ1-3	TRBV18	many	14	.	CASSPVGLGNTIYF	TGTGCCAGCTCACCAGTGGGACTAGGAAACACCATATATTTT
TRBJ1-2	TRBV30	.	14	TRBD1	CAWSRGTGVDGYTF	TGTGCCTGGAGCCGCGGGACAGGGGTTGATGGCTACACCTTC
TRBJ1-1	TRBV7-2	many	12	.	CASSLAPIEAFF	TGTGCCAGCAGCTTAGCACCTATTGAAGCTTTCTTT
TRBJ2-7	TRBV2	many	12	.	CASNMGLNEQYF	TGTGCCAGCAATATGGGTTTGAACGAGCAGTACTTC
TRBJ1-5	TRBV7-6	.	16	.	CASSLGGLGLNQPQHF	TGTGCCAGCAGCTTAGGAGGACTCGGGTTGAATCAGCCCCAGCATTTT
TRBJ1-3	TRBV7-9	many	14	TRBD1	CASSQDRPGNTIYF	TGTGCCAGCAGCCAGGACAGGCCTGGAAACACCATATATTTT
TRBJ1-2	TRBV27	many	14	TRBD1	CASSEGQGNYGYTF	TGTGCCAGCAGTGAGGGACAGGGAAACTATGGCTACACCTTC
TRBJ2-3	TRBV5-1	many	16	TRBD2	CASSLSSAGDTDTQYF	TGCGCCAGCAGCCTATCTAGCGCGGGGGACACAGATACGCAGTATTTT
TRBJ2-7	TRBV7-2	many	18	TRBD2	CASSFRTSGPERGYEQYF	TGTGCCAGCAGCTTCCGGACTAGCGGCCCCGAAAGAGGCTACGAGCAGTACTTC
TRBJ1-5	TRBV6-1	once	12	TRBD1	CASSDRDQPQHF	TGTGCCAGCAGCGACAGGGATCAGCCCCAGCATTTT
TRBJ2-7	TRBV7-9	.	15	.	CASSWGLSSSYEQYF	TGTGCCAGCAGCTGGGGACTGTCTAGCTCCTACGAGCAGTACTTC
TRBJ2-1	TRBV7-6	many	14	.	CASSIPGLYNEQFF	TGTGCCAGCAGCATCCCGGGACTTTACAATGAGCAGTTCTTC
TRBJ2-7	TRBV29-1	few	14	.	CSVVRSLGPYEQYF	TGCAGCGTTGTCCGATCGCTGGGCCCCTACGAGCAGTACTTC
TRBJ2-2	TRBV24-1	many	18	.	CATSDVGVTGMRTGELFF	TGTGCCACCAGTGATGTTGGCGTCACAGGTATGAGGACCGGGGAGCTGTTTTTT
TRBJ2-1	TRBV5-1	many	17	TRBD2	CASSRTATSGTYNEQFF	TGCGCCAGCAGCCGAACGGCGACTAGCGGGACATACAATGAGCAGTTCTTC
TRBJ2-7	TRBV15	few	13	TRBD2	CATSYLAGVEQYF	TGTGCCACCAGTTATTTAGCGGGAGTCGAGCAGTACTTC
TRBJ2-7	TRBV12-3/TRBV12-4	many	16	TRBD1	CASSTQRGRGSDEQYF	TGTGCCAGCAGTACCCAAAGGGGCAGGGGGTCAGACGAGCAGTACTTC
TRBJ2-4	TRBV29-1	few	14	.	CSVEQGSGSDIQYF	TGCAGCGTTGAACAAGGGTCGGGATCGGACATTCAGTACTTC
TRBJ1-2	TRBV20-1	many	16	.	CSATPTLDRSDYGYTF	TGCAGTGCCACCCCTACCCTGGACAGAAGCGACTATGGCTACACCTTC